These T cell receptor beta chains were read from a single sample in a study of cytomegalovirus exposure and HLA in healthy donors. Sequencing was performed with immunoSEQ multiplex PCR; in TCRdb, only in-frame clones are kept and a portion is missing. The sample consists of roughly 140,000 clones, approximately 60% of them appearing once. The sample taken for sequencing was PBMCs. The receptors shown here come from a woman aged 55-70 years in good health and CMV-seropositive. Each CDR3 is given with its conserved first and last residue. The D gene is left open where the match is weak. Clone size is not always given. Where it is, it says once, few, many or a class for expanded clones.

>-|TRBV25-1|-|TRBJ1-2
TGTGCCAGCAGTGAATATGGGACAAGCCTCGATGGCTACACCTTC
CASSEYGTSLDGYTF
>-|TRBV28|-|TRBJ2-3
TGTGCCAGCACCTACGGGGGTAGCACAGATACGCAGTATTTT
CASTYGGSTDTQYF
>-|TRBV4-3|-|TRBJ1-6
TGCGCCAGCAGCCAACGAGTACAGGGTACCTATAATTCACCCCTCCACTTT
CASSQRVQGTYNSPLHF
>-|TRBV4-3|-|TRBJ2-3
TGCGCCAGCAGCCAGGGGGGGCGCACAGATACGCAGTATTTT
CASSQGGRTDTQYF
>-|TRBV2|-|TRBJ1-2
TGTGCCAGCAGGGAAGAGCTGGTTAACTATGGCTACACCTTC
CASREELVNYGYTF
>TRBD1|TRBV28|-|TRBJ2-1
TGTGCCAGCAGCCGGGTGGGGGACAGGGCGTACAATGAGCAGTTCTTC
CASSRVGDRAYNEQFF
>TRBD1|TRBV5-8|few|TRBJ2-4
TGTGCCAGCAGCGGCCAGGGGGCGCTTTATAACATTCAGTACTTC
CASSGQGALYNIQYF
>TRBD2|TRBV4-3|-|TRBJ2-7
TGCGCCAGCAGCCTAAACCTAGCGGGATCGAACTCCTACGAGCAGTACTTC
CASSLNLAGSNSYEQYF
>-|TRBV15|-|TRBJ2-3
TGTGCCACCAGACTAGATTACACAGATACGCAGTATTTT
CATRLDYTDTQYF
>TRBD2|TRBV5-1|-|TRBJ2-1
TGCGCCAGCGCCTTTGGACTAGCGGGCCTCAATGAGCAGTTCTTC
CASAFGLAGLNEQFF
>-|TRBV29-1|-|TRBJ2-1
TGCAGCGTTGTGTGGGAGACCTACAATGAGCAGTTCTTC
CSVVWETYNEQFF
>TRBD2|TRBV30|few|TRBJ2-1
TGTGCCTTTATGGGGGGGGTATCGATCCCCTACAATGAGCAGTTCTTC
CAFMGGVSIPYNEQFF
>TRBD2|TRBV25-1|once|TRBJ2-5
TGTGCCAGCAGTCAACATGGGGGGGATGAGACCCAGTACTTC
CASSQHGGDETQYF
>-|TRBV27|-|TRBJ2-1
TGTGCCAGCAGTTTATGGGGTGGGGGCAGCTCCTACAATGAGCAGTTCTTC
CASSLWGGGSSYNEQFF
>-|TRBV28|-|TRBJ1-1
TGTGCCAGCAGTTTAGTTGGAGGGAACGAAGCTTTCTTT
CASSLVGGNEAFF
>-|TRBV7-9|-|TRBJ2-7
TGTGCCAGCAGCGTTAGTAGCGAGCAGTACTTC
CASSVSSEQYF
>-|TRBV28|-|TRBJ2-6
TGTGCCAGCACCCCACCCCAGGGGAGTAAGAGCTTATCGTCCAACGTCCTGACTTTC
CASTPPQGSKSLSSNVLTF
>TRBD1|TRBV6-1|-|TRBJ1-5
TGTGCCAGCAGCGCTCAGGACAGGGGTTTGCCCCAGCATTTT
CASSAQDRGLPQHF
>TRBD1|TRBV2|-|TRBJ2-7
TGTGCCAGCAGTACGGGACAGGTACGCGAGCAGTACTTC
CASSTGQVREQYF
>-|TRBV5-4|few|TRBJ2-5
TGTGCCAGCAGCTTGGTCCCGCTAGCGGGGACAGGTATGGAGACCCAGTACTTC
CASSLVPLAGTGMETQYF
>-|TRBV28|-|TRBJ2-7
TGTGCCAGCAGTCCCGACAGGTTCCTCTACGAGCAGTACTTC
CASSPDRFLYEQYF
>-|TRBV6-9|-|TRBJ1-1
TGTGCCAGCAGTTCTGCGGGGGTAACTGAAGCTTTCTTT
CASSSAGVTEAFF
>TRBD1|TRBV5-1|few|TRBJ2-7
TGCGCCAGCAGCATGACAGGGCGGGAGCAGTACTTC
CASSMTGREQYF
>TRBD2|TRBV29-1|-|TRBJ2-5
TGCAGCGTTGATTTGATAGCGGGAGGGCCAGAAGAGACCCAGTACTTC
CSVDLIAGGPEETQYF
>-|TRBV6-1|-|TRBJ1-1
TGTGCCAGCAGTGACCAGAGAGGGCTTGAAGCTTTCTTT
CASSDQRGLEAFF
>-|TRBV5-1|-|TRBJ2-2
TGCGCCAGCAGCTTGGGAAGCACTAACACCGGGGAGCTGTTTTTT
CASSLGSTNTGELFF
>TRBD2|TRBV30|-|TRBJ2-3
TGTGCCTGGAGGTCGACTAGCGGGCTCTCCCTAAGTGGAAATACGCAGTATTTT
CAWRSTSGLSLSGNTQYF
>-|TRBV6-1|-|TRBJ2-6
TGTGCCAGCAGTGCACACTCTGGGGCCAACGTCCTGACTTTC
CASSAHSGANVLTF
>TRBD2|TRBV28|-|TRBJ2-5
TGTGCCAGCAGTTTATGGGTCGGGAGGGAGGGCCGAAAGACCCAGTACTTC
CASSLWVGREGRKTQYF